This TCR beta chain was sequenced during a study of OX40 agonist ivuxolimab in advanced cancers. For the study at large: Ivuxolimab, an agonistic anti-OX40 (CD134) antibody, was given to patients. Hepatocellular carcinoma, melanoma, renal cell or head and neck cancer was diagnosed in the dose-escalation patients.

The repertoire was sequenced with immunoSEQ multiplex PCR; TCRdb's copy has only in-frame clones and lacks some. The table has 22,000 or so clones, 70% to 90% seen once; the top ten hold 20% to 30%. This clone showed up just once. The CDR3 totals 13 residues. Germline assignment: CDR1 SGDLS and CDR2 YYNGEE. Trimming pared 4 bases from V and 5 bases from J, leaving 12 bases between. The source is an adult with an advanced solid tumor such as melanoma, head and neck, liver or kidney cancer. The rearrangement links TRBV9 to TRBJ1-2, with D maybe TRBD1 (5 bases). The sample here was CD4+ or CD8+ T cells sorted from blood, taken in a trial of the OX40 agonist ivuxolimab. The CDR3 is CASSSGGGYGYTF. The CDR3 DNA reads TGTGCCAGCAGCTCAGGTGGGGGTTATGGCTACACCTTC.